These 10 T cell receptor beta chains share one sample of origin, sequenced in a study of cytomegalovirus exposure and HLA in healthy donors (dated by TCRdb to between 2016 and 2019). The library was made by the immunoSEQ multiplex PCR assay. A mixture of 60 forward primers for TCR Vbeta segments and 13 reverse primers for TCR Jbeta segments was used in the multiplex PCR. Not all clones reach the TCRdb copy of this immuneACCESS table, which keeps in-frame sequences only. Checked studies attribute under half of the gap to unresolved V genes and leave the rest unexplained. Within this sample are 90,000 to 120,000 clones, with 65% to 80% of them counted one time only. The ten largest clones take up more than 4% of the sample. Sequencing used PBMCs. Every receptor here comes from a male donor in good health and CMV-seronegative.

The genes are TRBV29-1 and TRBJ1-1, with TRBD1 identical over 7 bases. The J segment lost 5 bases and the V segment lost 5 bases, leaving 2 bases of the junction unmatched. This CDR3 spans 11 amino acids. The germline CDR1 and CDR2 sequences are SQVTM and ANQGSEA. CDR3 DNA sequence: TGCAGCGTTCACAGGGGTACTGAAGCTTTCTTT. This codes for CSVHRGTEAFF.

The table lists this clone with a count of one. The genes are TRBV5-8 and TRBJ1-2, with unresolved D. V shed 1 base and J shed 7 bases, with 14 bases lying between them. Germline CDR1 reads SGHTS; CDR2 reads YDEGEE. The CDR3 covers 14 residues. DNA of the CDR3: TGTGCCAGCAGCTTGTGGCCTGGCGGCCTTGGCTACACCTTC. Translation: CASSLWPGGLGYTF.

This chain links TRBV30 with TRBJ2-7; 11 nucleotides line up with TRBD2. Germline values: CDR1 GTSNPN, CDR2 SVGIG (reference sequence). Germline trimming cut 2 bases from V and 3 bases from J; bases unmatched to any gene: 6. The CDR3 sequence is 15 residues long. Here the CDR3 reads CAWSTGTSGVYEQYF. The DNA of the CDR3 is TGTGCCTGGAGTACCGGGACTAGCGGAGTCTACGAGCAGTACTTC.

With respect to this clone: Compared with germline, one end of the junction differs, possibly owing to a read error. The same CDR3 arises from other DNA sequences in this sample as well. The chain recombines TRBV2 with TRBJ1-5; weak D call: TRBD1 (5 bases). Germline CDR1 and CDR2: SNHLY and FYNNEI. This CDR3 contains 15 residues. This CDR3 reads CASSEFRGSRQPQHF. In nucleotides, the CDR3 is TGTGCCAGTAGTGAATTTCGGGGGTCTCGGCAGCCCCAGCATTTT.

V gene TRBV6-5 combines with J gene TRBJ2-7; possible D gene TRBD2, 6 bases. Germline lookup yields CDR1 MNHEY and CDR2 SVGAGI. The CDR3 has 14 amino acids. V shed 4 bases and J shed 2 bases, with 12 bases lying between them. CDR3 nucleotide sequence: TGTGCCAGCAGTTTTAGCGGAGGGCCCTACGAGCAGTACTTC. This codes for CASSFSGGPYEQYF.

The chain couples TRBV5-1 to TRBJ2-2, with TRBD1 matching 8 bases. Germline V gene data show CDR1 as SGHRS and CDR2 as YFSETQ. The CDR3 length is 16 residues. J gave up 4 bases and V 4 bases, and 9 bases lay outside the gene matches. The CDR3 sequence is CASSTGQGLGTGELFF. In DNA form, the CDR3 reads TGCGCCAGCAGCACCGGACAGGGTCTGGGCACCGGGGAGCTGTTTTTT.

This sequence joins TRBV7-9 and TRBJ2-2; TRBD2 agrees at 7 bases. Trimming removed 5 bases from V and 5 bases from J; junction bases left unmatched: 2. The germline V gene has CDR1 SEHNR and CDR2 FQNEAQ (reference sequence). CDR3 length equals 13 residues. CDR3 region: CASSPGLTGELFF. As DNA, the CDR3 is TGTGCCAGCAGCCCGGGACTAACCGGGGAGCTGTTTTTT.

DNA for the CDR3: TGTGCCAGCAGAGTATGGACAGGGGGCGTGGAGCCCCAGCATTTT. Amino acid sequence: CASRVWTGGVEPQHF. The V and J genes are TRBV11-2 and TRBJ1-5, with TRBD1 matching over 11 bases. Germline values: CDR1 SGHAT, CDR2 FQNNGV. This CDR3 comprises 15 residues. V was clipped by 6 bases and J by 8 bases; unmatched bases: 9. The full variable domain, completed using reference TRBV11-2 and TRBJ1-5, is EAGVAQSPRYKIIEKRQSVAFWCNPISGHATLYWYQQILGQGPKLLIQFQNNGVVDDSQLPKDRFSAERLKGVDSTLKIQPAKLEDSAVYLCASRVWTGGVEPQHFGDGTRLSIL.

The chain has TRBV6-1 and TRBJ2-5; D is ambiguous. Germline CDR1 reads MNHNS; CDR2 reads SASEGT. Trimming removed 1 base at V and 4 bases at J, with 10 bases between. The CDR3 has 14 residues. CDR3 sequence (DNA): TGTGCCAGCAGTGAAGAAGAGGTTCGAGAGACCCAGTACTTC. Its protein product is CASSEEEVRETQYF.

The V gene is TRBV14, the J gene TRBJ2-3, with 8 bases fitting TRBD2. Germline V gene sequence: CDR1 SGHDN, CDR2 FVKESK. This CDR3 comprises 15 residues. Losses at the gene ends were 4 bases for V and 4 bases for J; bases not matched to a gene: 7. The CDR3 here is CASSLYSGGADTQYF. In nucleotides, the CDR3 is TGTGCCAGCAGCCTTTACTCGGGAGGGGCAGATACGCAGTATTTT.